This T cell receptor (beta chain) was retrieved from a study of human T cells and chemical hapten exposure. Study-level background: DPC at 2% was the sensitizing agent, placed on about 2 cm by about 2 cm of upper inner arm skin.

CDR3 length: 15 amino acids. Trimming removed 5 bases from V and 6 bases from J, with 17 bases in between. Time point here: pre-sensitization, week 0. Treatment specified: therapeutic diphenylcyclopropenone sensitization with weekly scalp DPC. Attachment of unique molecular identifiers to individual cDNA molecules was performed in the library. TCRdb ran MiXCR on the RACE reads and lists one entry per CDR3 protein. Among a few hundred thousand distinct CDR3 sequences, 4.5% to 5.5% were seen once, and the ten largest hold under 9.5%. Remarks on this clonotype: Its antigen is unknown.

Study-level points and caveats: Sensitizing to DPC left TCRs with a frequency above 1 in 1000 unaltered.

V and J are TRBV12-3 or TRBV12-4 and TRBJ2-1; either TRBD1 or TRBD2 may fit D (5 bases each). The source of this sequence is a woman younger than 30 with alopecia areata. Some clones in this sample may be carry-over from other donors' samples. This specimen was whole blood, taken in connection with sensitization to the hapten diphenylcyclopropenone (DPC). Written as DNA, the CDR3 is TGTGCCAGCAGTCGGGACCCCCGAAAAGTCAATGAGCAGTTCTTC. This encodes CASSRDPRKVNEQFF.